This T cell receptor beta chain was identified in a study of blood T cell repertoires in COVID-19. About the research overall: From the United States, Italy and Spain came samples of acute and convalescent COVID-19.

Germline CDR1 reads PRHDT; CDR2 reads FYEKMQ (reference sequence). This CDR3 is 17 amino acids long. V dropped 3 bases and J dropped 8; count of bases not matched to a gene: 10. Profiled with immunoSEQ multiplex PCR; TCRdb holds only in-frame clones, not every one. The sample lists about 330,000 clones; over 70% were seen once. Symptom resolution, clearance, or two negative PCRs marked the recovered donors of Cohort 3. The clonotype originates from a man aged 25-45 years who had recovered from COVID-19. This sequence joins TRBV13 and TRBJ2-1; 13 bases are a match to TRBD2. The specimen sequenced was PBMCs or T cells enriched from blood (not recorded which). The DNA of the CDR3 is TGTGCCAGCAGCTTCACTAGCGGGGGGGCCTATCGGGATGAGCAGTTCTTC. Protein: CASSFTSGGAYRDEQFF. The variable domain in full, completed from reference TRBV13 and TRBJ2-1, reads AAGVIQSPRHLIKEKRETATLKCYPIPRHDTVYWYQQGPGQDPQFLISFYEKMQSDKGSIPDRFSAQQFSDYHSELNMSSLELGDSALYFCASSFTSGGAYRDEQFFGPGTRLTVL.